Each of the 11 T cell receptor beta chains below was sequenced from the same sample in a study of blood T cell repertoires in COVID-19. The assay was immunoSEQ multiplex PCR, and TCRdb's table has in-frame clones only and misses some. The repertoire holds about 84,000 clones, with about 83% as singletons. The sample taken for sequencing was peripheral blood. These receptors were obtained from a man at least 80 years old with active or convalescent COVID-19.

This chain links TRBV7-2 with TRBJ2-7, with 7 bases fitting TRBD2. The CDR3 runs 16 residues. With 5 bases clipped from V and 3 bases from J, the junction kept 13 bases outside the gene matches. CDR1 and CDR2 from the germline V gene are SGHTA and FQGNSA. The CDR3 region is CASSLTSGTTNYEQYF. The CDR3 DNA is TGTGCCAGCAGCCTGACCTCCGGGACTACAAACTACGAGCAGTACTTC.

This clone appeared a few times. This chain joins TRBV6-5 and TRBJ1-3; a weak D match, TRBD1 (6 bases). This CDR3 comprises 15 residues. V dropped 3 bases and J dropped 4 bases, with 13 bases sitting between them. Looked up from germline, CDR1 is MNHEY and CDR2 is SVGAGI. The CDR3 bases are TGTGCCAGCAGTTATTACAGGGAGGGAGGAAACACCATATATTTT. Amino acids: CASSYYREGGNTIYF.

This clone was observed a few times. The rearrangement links TRBV7-2 to TRBJ2-1, with 14 bases that match TRBD2. Germline V gene sequence: CDR1 SGHTA, CDR2 FQGNSA. This CDR3 comprises 16 residues. Trimming removed 0 bases from V and 8 bases from J; junction bases left unmatched: 3. The chain's CDR3 is CASSLAGTSGSYEQFF. DNA for the CDR3: TGTGCCAGCAGCTTAGCCGGGACTAGCGGGAGCTATGAGCAGTTCTTC.

The chain links TRBV18 to TRBJ1-2, with D maybe TRBD1 (6 bases). V lost 3 bases to trimming and J lost 6 bases, with 14 bases between them. Germline V CDR1 and CDR2: KGHSH, LQKENI. This CDR3 has 14 residues. The CDR3 nucleotides read TGTGCCAGCTCACCCCAGGGGCTAAGCGATGGCTACACCTTC. Translation: CASSPQGLSDGYTF.

As DNA, the CDR3 is TGTGCCAGCAGTGATCCGGGACAGGGTGAGGGCTACACCTTC. Its translation is CASSDPGQGEGYTF. The V and J genes are TRBV25-1 and TRBJ1-2; 9 bases match TRBD1. With 3 bases clipped from V and 8 bases from J, the junction kept 7 bases outside the gene matches. CDR1 is MGHDK and CDR2 is SYGVNS in the germline V gene. This CDR3 region has 14 residues.

This clone has only a few counts. The rearrangement links TRBV30 to TRBJ2-2, with 8 bases identical to TRBD2. V lost 7 bases, J lost 4 bases, and 11 bases stayed unmatched. This CDR3 has 15 amino acids. CDR1 and CDR2 (germline): GTSNPN, SVGIG (reference sequence). The CDR3 sequence: CASMTAGGPTGELFF. In DNA form, the CDR3 reads TGTGCCTCAATGACCGCGGGGGGCCCCACCGGGGAGCTGTTTTTT.

There are a few counts of this clone. V and J are TRBV11-3 and TRBJ2-1; a possible D gene is TRBD1 (5 bases). V lost 0 bases, J lost 6 bases, and 6 bases lay in between. This CDR3 contains 13 residues. Looked up from germline, CDR1 is SGHNT and CDR2 is YENEEA. The CDR3 region has the DNA TGTGCCAGCAGCTTAGAGCAGGGCAATGAGCAGTTCTTC. It specifies CASSLEQGNEQFF.

CDR3 in amino acids: CASSPGGQLFNSPLHF. The CDR3 DNA follows: TGTGCCAGCTCCCCCGGGGGGCAACTCTTTAATTCACCCCTCCACTTT. This sequence joins TRBV18 and TRBJ1-6; the D gene is possibly TRBD1 (6 bases). Germline CDR1 KGHSH, CDR2 LQKENI. The CDR3 loop spans 16 amino acids. V gave up 6 bases and J gave up 6 bases, with 18 bases separating them.

The V and J genes are TRBV7-2 and TRBJ1-2; D might be TRBD1 (6 bases). Germline CDR1 SGHTA, CDR2 FQGNSA. The V gene lost 3 bases and the J gene lost 2 bases, with 7 bases spanning the gap. CDR3 length: 13 residues. The CDR3: CASSLQGNYGYTF. The CDR3 region has the DNA TGTGCCAGCAGCTTGCAGGGGAACTATGGCTACACCTTC.

V usage is TRBV6-6 and J usage is TRBJ2-3; 9 bases are shared with TRBD1. The ends lost 5 bases at V and 2 bases at J; junction bases unmatched: 11. CDR1 and CDR2 from the germline V gene are MNHNY and SVGAGI (reference sequence). CDR3 length: 17 amino acids. The CDR3 bases are TGTGCCAGCAGTCCTCGCCGGACAGGGGCAAACACAGATACGCAGTATTTT. Its protein is CASSPRRTGANTDTQYF.

DNA for the CDR3: TGTGCCACCGGACTGGGACTGGAAAGCTCCTACGAGCAGTACTTC. It specifies CATGLGLESSYEQYF. This chain links TRBV27 with TRBJ2-7, with D perhaps TRBD2 (6 bases). The germline V gene encodes CDR1 MNHEY and CDR2 SMNVEV (reference sequence). Trimming took off 10 bases at V and 0 bases at J, with 19 bases between the two ends. This CDR3 region has 15 residues.